This TCR beta chain was sequenced for a study of control samples from healthy donors and cancer patients. Sequenced by immunoSEQ multiplex PCR; TCRdb stores in-frame clones only, minus some. The sample holds roughly 190,000 clones, 91% seen once. This CDR3 contains 15 residues. In germline, CDR1 is MNHNY, CDR2 SVGAGI (reference sequence). With 2 bases removed from V and 0 bases from J, the gap between germline ends came to 7 bases. This rearrangement joins TRBV6-6 to TRBJ1-4; D is ambiguous. The sequence was collected from a woman aged 30 to 39 in good health. The sample taken for sequencing was blood. In DNA, the CDR3 is TGTGCCAGCAGTTACCCGGGGACAACTAATGAAAAACTGTTTTTT. Amino acid sequence: CASSYPGTTNEKLFF.